The sample holds one count of the clone carrying this T cell receptor beta chain. The data are from a study of T cell clonotyping in hematopoietic cell transplantation. J lost 7 bases, V lost 1 base, and 7 bases had no gene match. This CDR3 has 15 amino acids. Germline CDR1 reads SGHTA; CDR2 reads FQGNSA. Measured with immunoSEQ multiplex PCR; TCRdb has only the in-frame clones, and not every one. This sample yields 10,000 or so clones, of which 70% to 90% are seen a single time; approximately 40% belongs to the top ten. The receptor comes from a human patient who had an allogeneic stem cell transplant, so the T cells may come from the graft donor. The donor label of this sample is uncertain. Some clones in this sample may be carry-over from other donors' samples. The specimen was PBMCs, collected 180 days after allogeneic stem cell transplant. The chain joins TRBV7-2 to TRBJ1-5; 7 bases are a match to TRBD1. CDR3 sequence: CASSLDNRGSQPQHF. The CDR3 coding sequence is TGTGCCAGCAGCTTAGATAACAGGGGATCACAGCCCCAGCATTTT.